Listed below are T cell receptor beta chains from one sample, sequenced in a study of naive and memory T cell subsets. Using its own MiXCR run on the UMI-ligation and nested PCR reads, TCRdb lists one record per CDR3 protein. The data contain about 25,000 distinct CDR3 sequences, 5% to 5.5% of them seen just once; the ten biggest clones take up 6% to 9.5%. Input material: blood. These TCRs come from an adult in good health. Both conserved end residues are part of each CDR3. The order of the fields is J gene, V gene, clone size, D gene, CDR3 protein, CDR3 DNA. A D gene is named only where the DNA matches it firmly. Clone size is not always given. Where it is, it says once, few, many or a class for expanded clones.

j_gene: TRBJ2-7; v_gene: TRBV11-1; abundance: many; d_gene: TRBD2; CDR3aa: CASSPRTSGTYEQYF; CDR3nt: TGTGCCAGCAGCCCAAGGACTAGCGGGACCTACGAGCAGTACTTC
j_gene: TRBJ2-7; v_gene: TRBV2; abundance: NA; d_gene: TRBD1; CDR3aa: CASSRTGLAHEQYF; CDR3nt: TGTGCCAGCAGTAGGACAGGGCTAGCCCACGAGCAGTACTTC
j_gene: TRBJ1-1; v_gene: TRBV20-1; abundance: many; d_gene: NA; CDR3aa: CSASSFGTPNTEVFF; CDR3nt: TGCAGTGCTAGCTCCTTCGGGACACCCAACACTGAAGTTTTCTTT
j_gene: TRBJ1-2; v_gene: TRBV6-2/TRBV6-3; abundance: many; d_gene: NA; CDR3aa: CASSSILPGRDYGYTF; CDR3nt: TGTGCCAGCAGTTCCATCTTACCGGGGAGGGACTATGGCTACACCTTC
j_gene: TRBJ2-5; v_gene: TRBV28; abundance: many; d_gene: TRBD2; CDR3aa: CASSISLAGQETQYF; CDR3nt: TGTGCCAGCAGTATCTCACTAGCGGGGCAAGAGACCCAGTACTTC
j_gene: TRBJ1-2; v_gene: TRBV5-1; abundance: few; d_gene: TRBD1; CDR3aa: CASSSQGNYGYTF; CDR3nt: TGCGCCAGCAGCTCACAGGGGAACTATGGCTACACCTTC
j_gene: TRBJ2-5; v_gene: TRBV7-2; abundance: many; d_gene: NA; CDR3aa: CASSLGGVVLETQYF; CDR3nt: TGTGCCAGCAGCTTAGGTGGGGTAGTGCTAGAGACCCAGTACTTC
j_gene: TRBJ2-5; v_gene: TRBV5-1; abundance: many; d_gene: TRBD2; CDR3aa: CASSFPPIAGGMRGETQYF; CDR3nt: TGCGCCAGCAGCTTTCCCCCCATAGCGGGAGGGATGCGTGGAGAGACCCAGTACTTC
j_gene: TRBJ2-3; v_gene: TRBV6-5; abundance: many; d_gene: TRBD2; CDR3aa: CASSPPGLAARTDTQYF; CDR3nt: TGTGCCAGCAGCCCTCCCGGACTAGCGGCCCGCACAGATACGCAGTATTTT
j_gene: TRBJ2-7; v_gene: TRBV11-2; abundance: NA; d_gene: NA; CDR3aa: CASSSDYEQYF; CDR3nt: TGTGCCAGCAGCTCGGACTACGAGCAGTACTTC
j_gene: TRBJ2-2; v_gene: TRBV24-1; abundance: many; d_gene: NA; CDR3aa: CATRGVGELFF; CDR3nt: TGTGCCACCAGGGGTGTCGGGGAGCTGTTTTTT
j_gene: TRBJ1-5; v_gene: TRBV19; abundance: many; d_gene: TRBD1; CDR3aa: CASSIKGGQGAQPQHF; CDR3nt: TGTGCCAGTAGTATAAAGGGGGGACAGGGCGCTCAGCCCCAGCATTTT
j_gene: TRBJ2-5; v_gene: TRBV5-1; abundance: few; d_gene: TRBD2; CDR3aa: CASSLRASGINQETQYF; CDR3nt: TGCGCCAGCAGCTTGAGGGCTAGCGGGATAAACCAAGAGACCCAGTACTTC
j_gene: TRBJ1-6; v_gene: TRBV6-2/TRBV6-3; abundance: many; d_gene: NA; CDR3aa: CASIQTLGQPSHF; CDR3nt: TGTGCCAGCATCCAAACCCTCGGACAGCCATCCCACTTT
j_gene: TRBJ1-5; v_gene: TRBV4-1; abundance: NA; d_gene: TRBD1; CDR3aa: CASSPGQNSNQPQHF; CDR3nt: TGCGCCAGCAGCCCGGGACAGAATAGCAATCAGCCCCAGCATTTT
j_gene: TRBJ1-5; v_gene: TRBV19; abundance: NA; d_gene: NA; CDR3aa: CASTLVNSDQPQHF; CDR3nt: TGTGCCAGTACCCTGGTCAATTCTGATCAGCCCCAGCATTTT
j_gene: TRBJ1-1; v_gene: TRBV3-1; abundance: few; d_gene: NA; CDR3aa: CASSGTFMNTEAFF; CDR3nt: TGTGCCAGCAGCGGGACATTCATGAACACTGAAGCTTTCTTT
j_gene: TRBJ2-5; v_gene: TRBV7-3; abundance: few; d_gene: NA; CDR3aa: CASSLGQAATQYF; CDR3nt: TGTGCCAGCAGCTTAGGGCAGGCGGCGACCCAGTACTTC
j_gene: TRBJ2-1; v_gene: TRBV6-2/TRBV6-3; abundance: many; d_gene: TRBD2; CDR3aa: CASNAGLAGEQFF; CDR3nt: TGTGCCAGCAACGCGGGACTAGCCGGTGAGCAGTTCTTC
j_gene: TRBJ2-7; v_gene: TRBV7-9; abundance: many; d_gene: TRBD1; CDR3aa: CASSHNSRQGEYEQYF; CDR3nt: TGTGCCAGCAGCCACAATTCGAGACAGGGGGAGTACGAGCAGTACTTC
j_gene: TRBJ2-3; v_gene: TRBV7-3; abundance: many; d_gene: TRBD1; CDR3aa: CASSLGTGRTDTQYF; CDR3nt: TGTGCCAGCAGCTTGGGGACAGGTCGGACAGATACGCAGTATTTT
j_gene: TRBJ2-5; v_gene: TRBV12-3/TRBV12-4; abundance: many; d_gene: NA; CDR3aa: CASSFKKGPQETQYF; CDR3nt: TGTGCCAGCAGTTTTAAAAAGGGTCCTCAAGAGACCCAGTACTTC
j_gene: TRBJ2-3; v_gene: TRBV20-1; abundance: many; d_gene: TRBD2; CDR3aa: CSARSLAGAADTQYF; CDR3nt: TGCAGTGCTAGGTCTCTAGCGGGAGCTGCAGATACGCAGTATTTT
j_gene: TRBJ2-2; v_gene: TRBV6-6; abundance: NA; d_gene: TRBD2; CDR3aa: CASSYSKPRLAADTGELFF; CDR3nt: TGTGCCAGCAGTTACTCTAAGCCGCGACTAGCGGCCGACACCGGGGAGCTGTTTTTT
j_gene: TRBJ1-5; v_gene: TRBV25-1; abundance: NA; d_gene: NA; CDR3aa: CASSNGWGNQPQHF; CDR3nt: TGTGCCAGCAGTAACGGGTGGGGCAATCAGCCCCAGCATTTT
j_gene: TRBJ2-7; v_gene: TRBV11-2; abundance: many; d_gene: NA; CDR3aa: CASSLDYEQYF; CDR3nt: TGTGCCAGCAGCTTAGATTACGAGCAGTACTTC
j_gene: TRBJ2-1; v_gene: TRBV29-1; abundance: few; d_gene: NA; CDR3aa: CSVPSYNEQFF; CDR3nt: TGCAGCGTCCCGTCCTACAATGAGCAGTTCTTC
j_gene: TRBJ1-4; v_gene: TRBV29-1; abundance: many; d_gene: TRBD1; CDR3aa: CSTRQGSSEKLFF; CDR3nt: TGCAGCACGCGACAGGGAAGCAGCGAAAAACTGTTTTTT
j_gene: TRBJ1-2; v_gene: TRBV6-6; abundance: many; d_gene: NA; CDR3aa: CASSFGQWDYGYTF; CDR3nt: TGTGCCAGCAGTTTCGGACAGTGGGACTATGGCTACACCTTC
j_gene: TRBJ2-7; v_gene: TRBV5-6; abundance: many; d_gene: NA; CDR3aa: CASSPRQDAYEQYF; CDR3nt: TGTGCCAGCAGCCCCCGACAGGACGCCTACGAGCAGTACTTC
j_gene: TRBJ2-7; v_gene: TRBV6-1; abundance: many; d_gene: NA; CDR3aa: CASSASSPTYEQYF; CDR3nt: TGTGCCAGCTCCGCCTCGAGCCCCACCTACGAGCAGTACTTC
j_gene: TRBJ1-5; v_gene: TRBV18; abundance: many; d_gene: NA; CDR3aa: CASSPRDQPQHF; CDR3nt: TGTGCCAGCTCACCAAGGGATCAGCCCCAGCATTTT
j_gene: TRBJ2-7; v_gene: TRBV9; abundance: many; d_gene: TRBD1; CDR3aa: CASSVGQGVYEQYF; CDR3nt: TGTGCCAGCAGCGTTGGACAGGGGGTCTACGAGCAGTACTTC
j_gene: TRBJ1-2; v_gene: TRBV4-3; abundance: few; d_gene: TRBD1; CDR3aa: CASSLRQGTNYGDTF; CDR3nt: TGCGCCAGCAGCCTCCGACAGGGTACTAACTATGGCGACACCTTC
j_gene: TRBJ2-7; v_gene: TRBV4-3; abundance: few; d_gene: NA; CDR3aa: CASSQDTLGRGLGEQYF; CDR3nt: TGCGCCAGCAGCCAAGATACATTGGGGCGGGGGCTCGGCGAGCAGTACTTC
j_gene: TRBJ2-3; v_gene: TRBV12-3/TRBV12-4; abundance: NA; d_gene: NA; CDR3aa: CASSLGLAFGPDTQYF; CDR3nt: TGTGCCAGCAGCCTAGGTCTAGCGTTCGGTCCAGATACGCAGTATTTT
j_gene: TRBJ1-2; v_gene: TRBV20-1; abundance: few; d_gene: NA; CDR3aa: CSAVPGPGYGYTF; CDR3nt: TGCAGTGCGGTCCCAGGGCCTGGCTATGGCTACACCTTC
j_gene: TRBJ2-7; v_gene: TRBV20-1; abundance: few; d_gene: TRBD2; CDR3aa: CSAILAGAPYEQYF; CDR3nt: TGCAGTGCTATTCTAGCGGGCGCCCCCTACGAGCAGTACTTC
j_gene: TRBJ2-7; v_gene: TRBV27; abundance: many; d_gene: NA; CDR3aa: CASSLWPGSSYEQYF; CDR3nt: TGTGCCAGCAGTTTATGGCCAGGCAGCTCCTACGAGCAGTACTTC
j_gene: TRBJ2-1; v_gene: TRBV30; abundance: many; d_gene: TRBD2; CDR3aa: CAWTRGLEGSQFF; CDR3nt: TGTGCCTGGACAAGGGGACTAGAAGGGTCCCAGTTCTTC
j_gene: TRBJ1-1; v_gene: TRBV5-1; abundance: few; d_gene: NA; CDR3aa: CASSTQTDQAFF; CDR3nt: TGCGCCAGCAGCACTCAGACAGACCAAGCTTTCTTT